This TCR beta chain was identified in a study of T cells in Graves' hyperthyroidism and ophthalmopathy. General study findings and limits: Separating ophthalmopathy from stable hyperthyroidism was achieved by a 13 V-J model. Peripheral blood also featured most of the thyroid clonotypes expanded above 0.001.

The CDR3 spans 19 residues. Unmatched junction bases numbered 13, after V lost 0 bases and J lost 1 base. Germline V gene lookup returns CDR1 LGHDT and CDR2 YNNKEL (reference sequence). The source material, RNA transcripts, was used to amplify TCR beta CDR3 regions. The TCR CDR3 first-round RT-PCR relied on the HTBI primer set. TCRdb called the multiplex PCR reads again in MiXCR, with one record for every CDR3 protein. The profile shows around 720,000 distinct CDR3 sequences, about a third of them singletons. This clonotype was counted a few times. The target antigen is unknown. The chain carries TRBV3-1 and TRBJ1-1, with 8 bases lining up with TRBD1. This TCR was recovered from a woman aged 40 to 50 with Graves' hyperthyroidism. Sequencing was carried out using blood. CDR3 sequence: CASSQDSGGGREGNTEAFF. CDR3 coding DNA: TGTGCCAGCAGCCAAGACTCAGGGGGCGGTCGAGAAGGGAACACTGAAGCTTTCTTT.